These T cell receptor beta chains were read from a single sample in a study of CD8+ T cells in alopecia areata. TCRdb's copy holds only in-frame clones and misses some; the assay was immunoSEQ multiplex PCR. The sample records around 190,000 clones, roughly three fifths being singletons. Sequences were obtained from CD8+ T cells sorted from blood. Every receptor here comes from a human donor in good health. The CDR3 runs from the conserved cysteine through the conserved F or W. Each record gives: V gene, J gene, D gene, clone size, CDR3 protein, CDR3 DNA. D genes are given only for firm matches. Clone size is not always given. Where it is, it says once, few, many or a class for expanded clones.

v_gene: TRBV27; j_gene: TRBJ2-1; d_gene: -; abundance: -; CDR3aa: CASSLGVVGNEQFF; CDR3nt: TGTGCCAGCAGTTTAGGAGTGGTCGGGAATGAGCAGTTCTTC
v_gene: TRBV5-1; j_gene: TRBJ2-6; d_gene: -; abundance: few; CDR3aa: CASSSRPTNVLTF; CDR3nt: TGCGCCAGCAGCTCCCGACCGACCAACGTCCTGACTTTC
v_gene: TRBV19; j_gene: TRBJ2-1; d_gene: TRBD2; abundance: few; CDR3aa: CASTPLAGGMNEQFF; CDR3nt: TGTGCCAGTACCCCACTGGCGGGGGGCATGAATGAGCAGTTCTTC
v_gene: TRBV29-1; j_gene: TRBJ1-1; d_gene: -; abundance: -; CDR3aa: CSVEMAERGTEAFF; CDR3nt: TGCAGCGTTGAGATGGCCGAACGGGGGACTGAAGCTTTCTTT
v_gene: TRBV29-1; j_gene: TRBJ2-1; d_gene: -; abundance: few; CDR3aa: CSVPQRGGSPSYNEQFF; CDR3nt: TGCAGCGTCCCGCAAAGGGGGGGGTCTCCCTCCTACAATGAGCAGTTCTTC
v_gene: TRBV7-9; j_gene: TRBJ1-2; d_gene: TRBD1; abundance: few; CDR3aa: CASSSHPTGARGYTF; CDR3nt: TGTGCCAGCAGCTCCCATCCGACAGGGGCGCGCGGCTACACCTTC
v_gene: TRBV27; j_gene: TRBJ2-1; d_gene: -; abundance: few; CDR3aa: CASSLTGVSYNEQFF; CDR3nt: TGTGCCAGCAGTTTAACGGGGGTCTCCTACAATGAGCAGTTCTTC
v_gene: TRBV4-1; j_gene: TRBJ2-1; d_gene: -; abundance: -; CDR3aa: CASSHRAYNEQFF; CDR3nt: TGCGCCAGCAGCCACAGGGCCTACAATGAGCAGTTCTTC
v_gene: TRBV5-4; j_gene: TRBJ1-1; d_gene: -; abundance: -; CDR3aa: CASSFQGNTEAFF; CDR3nt: TGTGCCAGCAGCTTCCAGGGGAACACTGAAGCTTTCTTT
v_gene: TRBV7-9; j_gene: TRBJ2-5; d_gene: -; abundance: few; CDR3aa: CASSLAHGGVETQYF; CDR3nt: TGTGCCAGCAGCTTAGCGCATGGGGGCGTGGAGACCCAGTACTTC
v_gene: TRBV29-1; j_gene: TRBJ2-5; d_gene: -; abundance: few; CDR3aa: CSVVSETQYF; CDR3nt: TGCAGCGTCGTTTCGGAGACCCAGTACTTC
v_gene: TRBV7-9; j_gene: TRBJ2-7; d_gene: TRBD1; abundance: few; CDR3aa: CASSQGQGADEQYF; CDR3nt: TGTGCCAGCAGCCAGGGACAGGGGGCTGACGAGCAGTACTTC
v_gene: TRBV30; j_gene: TRBJ2-7; d_gene: TRBD1; abundance: -; CDR3aa: CAWSDGDRVTYEQYF; CDR3nt: TGTGCCTGGAGTGACGGGGACAGGGTCACCTACGAGCAGTACTTC
v_gene: TRBV7-9; j_gene: TRBJ1-2; d_gene: TRBD1; abundance: -; CDR3aa: CASTGQSYGYTF; CDR3nt: TGTGCCAGCACGGGACAGTCATATGGCTACACCTTC
v_gene: TRBV13; j_gene: TRBJ2-2; d_gene: -; abundance: -; CDR3aa: CASSLAATWNTGELFF; CDR3nt: TGTGCCAGCAGCTTAGCGGCGACCTGGAACACCGGGGAGCTGTTTTTT
v_gene: TRBV19; j_gene: TRBJ2-1; d_gene: -; abundance: -; CDR3aa: CASSMALLGINSYNEQFF; CDR3nt: TGTGCCAGTAGTATGGCCCTGCTGGGAATTAATTCCTACAATGAGCAGTTCTTC
v_gene: TRBV29-1; j_gene: TRBJ2-2; d_gene: -; abundance: -; CDR3aa: CSVAGGSGELFF; CDR3nt: TGCAGCGTTGCCGGGGGCTCAGGGGAGCTGTTTTTT
v_gene: TRBV11-2; j_gene: TRBJ1-1; d_gene: -; abundance: -; CDR3aa: CASSPSVGVTEAFF; CDR3nt: TGTGCCAGCAGCCCCTCGGTCGGGGTTACTGAAGCTTTCTTT
v_gene: TRBV9; j_gene: TRBJ2-2; d_gene: TRBD1; abundance: -; CDR3aa: CASSTGQGASGELFF; CDR3nt: TGTGCCAGCAGCACCGGACAGGGGGCAAGCGGGGAGCTGTTTTTT
v_gene: TRBV29-1; j_gene: TRBJ1-1; d_gene: -; abundance: -; CDR3aa: CSVEESGGTEAFF; CDR3nt: TGCAGCGTTGAAGAATCCGGGGGTACTGAAGCTTTCTTT
v_gene: TRBV29-1; j_gene: TRBJ1-2; d_gene: -; abundance: -; CDR3aa: CSVEDHGPSLKYGYTF; CDR3nt: TGCAGCGTTGAAGATCATGGACCTAGTTTAAAGTATGGCTACACCTTC
v_gene: TRBV7-9; j_gene: TRBJ2-7; d_gene: -; abundance: -; CDR3aa: CASSSIKYEQYF; CDR3nt: TGTGCCAGCAGCTCGATCAAATACGAGCAGTACTTC
v_gene: TRBV9; j_gene: TRBJ1-1; d_gene: -; abundance: few; CDR3aa: CASSTGTEAFF; CDR3nt: TGTGCCAGCAGCACCGGGACTGAAGCTTTCTTT
v_gene: TRBV5-6; j_gene: TRBJ2-5; d_gene: -; abundance: -; CDR3aa: CASSMMTSETQYF; CDR3nt: TGTGCCAGCAGCATGATGACCTCAGAGACCCAGTACTTC
v_gene: TRBV9; j_gene: TRBJ2-2; d_gene: TRBD1; abundance: -; CDR3aa: CASSVGRGTANTGELFF; CDR3nt: TGTGCCAGCAGCGTAGGGAGAGGGACAGCAAACACCGGGGAGCTGTTTTTT
v_gene: TRBV10-2; j_gene: TRBJ1-2; d_gene: -; abundance: -; CDR3aa: CASMQGNGYTF; CDR3nt: TGCGCCAGCATGCAAGGGAATGGCTACACCTTC
v_gene: TRBV5-1; j_gene: TRBJ2-7; d_gene: -; abundance: few; CDR3aa: CASSLGAGGIYEQYF; CDR3nt: TGCGCCAGCAGCCTCGGGGCAGGTGGAATCTACGAGCAGTACTTC
v_gene: TRBV2; j_gene: TRBJ1-2; d_gene: -; abundance: few; CDR3aa: CASSEARVNYGYTF; CDR3nt: TGTGCCAGCAGTGAGGCCAGGGTGAACTATGGCTACACCTTC
v_gene: TRBV4-1; j_gene: TRBJ1-5; d_gene: -; abundance: few; CDR3aa: CASRMGVNQPQHF; CDR3nt: TGCGCCAGCAGAATGGGCGTCAATCAGCCCCAGCATTTT
v_gene: TRBV18; j_gene: TRBJ1-5; d_gene: -; abundance: -; CDR3aa: CASSPRRGRRQPQHF; CDR3nt: TGTGCCAGCTCTCCACGGCGGGGGCGCCGTCAGCCCCAGCATTTT
v_gene: TRBV29-1; j_gene: TRBJ2-7; d_gene: TRBD1; abundance: -; CDR3aa: CSGRGPSYEQYF; CDR3nt: TGCAGCGGCAGGGGGCCTTCCTACGAGCAGTACTTC
v_gene: TRBV29-1; j_gene: TRBJ1-1; d_gene: -; abundance: -; CDR3aa: CSVYESTAEAFF; CDR3nt: TGCAGCGTTTACGAAAGCACAGCTGAAGCTTTCTTT
v_gene: TRBV12-5; j_gene: TRBJ2-1; d_gene: -; abundance: few; CDR3aa: CARGDSGSNEQFF; CDR3nt: TGTGCTAGGGGGGACAGCGGGAGCAATGAGCAGTTCTTC
v_gene: TRBV7-9; j_gene: TRBJ2-3; d_gene: -; abundance: once; CDR3aa: CASSLGRASTDTQYF; CDR3nt: TGTGCCAGCAGCTTAGGCCGAGCTAGCACAGATACGCAGTATTTT
v_gene: TRBV7-9; j_gene: TRBJ1-1; d_gene: -; abundance: -; CDR3aa: CASQSGTEAFF; CDR3nt: TGTGCCAGCCAAAGTGGGACTGAAGCTTTCTTT
v_gene: TRBV7-9; j_gene: TRBJ1-6; d_gene: -; abundance: -; CDR3aa: CASSLAVTGDNSPLHF; CDR3nt: TGTGCCAGCAGCTTAGCGGTGACAGGTGATAATTCACCCCTCCACTTT
v_gene: TRBV15; j_gene: TRBJ2-7; d_gene: -; abundance: -; CDR3aa: CATSSDRPDEQYF; CDR3nt: TGTGCCACCAGCAGCGACAGGCCCGACGAGCAGTACTTC
v_gene: TRBV4-1; j_gene: TRBJ1-1; d_gene: -; abundance: -; CDR3aa: CASSQDSYTEAFF; CDR3nt: TGCGCCAGCAGCCAAGATTCCTACACTGAAGCTTTCTTT
v_gene: TRBV27; j_gene: TRBJ2-3; d_gene: -; abundance: -; CDR3aa: CASRAGIGRDTQYF; CDR3nt: TGTGCCAGCAGAGCCGGAATAGGCCGAGATACGCAGTATTTT
v_gene: TRBV5-6; j_gene: TRBJ2-5; d_gene: -; abundance: few; CDR3aa: CASSLGLVPQTQETQYF; CDR3nt: TGTGCCAGCAGCTTGGGCCTAGTCCCTCAGACACAAGAGACCCAGTACTTC
v_gene: TRBV30; j_gene: TRBJ2-7; d_gene: TRBD1; abundance: few; CDR3aa: CAGQDRGNSYEQYF; CDR3nt: TGTGCCGGCCAGGACAGGGGAAACTCCTACGAGCAGTACTTC
v_gene: TRBV9; j_gene: TRBJ1-5; d_gene: -; abundance: -; CDR3aa: CASSAPGQPQHF; CDR3nt: TGTGCCAGCAGCGCCCCAGGTCAGCCCCAGCATTTT
v_gene: TRBV7-9; j_gene: TRBJ2-3; d_gene: TRBD1; abundance: -; CDR3aa: CASSSDRVLPYF; CDR3nt: TGTGCCAGCAGCTCAGACAGGGTATTACCGTATTTT
v_gene: TRBV15; j_gene: TRBJ1-1; d_gene: -; abundance: -; CDR3aa: CATSRGMGVRTEAFF; CDR3nt: TGTGCCACCAGCAGAGGGATGGGGGTCAGGACTGAAGCTTTCTTT
v_gene: TRBV7-9; j_gene: TRBJ2-7; d_gene: TRBD2; abundance: -; CDR3aa: CASSQGLAEPYEQYF; CDR3nt: TGTGCCAGCAGCCAGGGACTAGCGGAACCCTACGAGCAGTACTTC
v_gene: TRBV4-1; j_gene: TRBJ2-2; d_gene: -; abundance: -; CDR3aa: CASSQEVEGTGELFF; CDR3nt: TGCGCCAGCAGCCAAGAGGTCGAGGGCACCGGGGAGCTGTTTTTT
v_gene: TRBV6-5; j_gene: TRBJ1-1; d_gene: TRBD1; abundance: once; CDR3aa: CASSPTGGLNTEAFF; CDR3nt: TGTGCCAGCAGTCCAACAGGGGGCTTGAACACTGAAGCTTTCTTT
v_gene: TRBV4-1; j_gene: TRBJ1-1; d_gene: -; abundance: -; CDR3aa: CASSQGSQGTEAFF; CDR3nt: TGCGCCAGCAGCCAAGGCTCGCAGGGCACTGAAGCTTTCTTT
v_gene: TRBV6-6; j_gene: TRBJ2-1; d_gene: -; abundance: -; CDR3aa: CASTRGVDEQFF; CDR3nt: TGTGCCAGCACCAGAGGTGTCGATGAGCAGTTCTTC
v_gene: TRBV27; j_gene: TRBJ2-7; d_gene: -; abundance: -; CDR3aa: CASSLTRGVYEQYF; CDR3nt: TGTGCCAGCAGTTTAACGAGGGGGGTCTACGAGCAGTACTTC